A selection of T cell receptor beta chains follows, all from one sample in a study of cytomegalovirus exposure and HLA in healthy donors. TCRdb keeps only in-frame clones here, not all; method: immunoSEQ multiplex PCR. The repertoire holds 60,000 to 65,000 clones, with roughly 74% as singletons. The sequenced sample was PBMCs. The receptors stem from a woman aged 40 to 50 in good health and CMV-seropositive. The CDR3 runs from the conserved cysteine through the conserved F or W. D genes are given only for firm matches. Not all rows give a size; the values are once, few, many and, for expanded clones, a class.

d_call	v_call	j_call	clone_size	cdr3_nt	cdr3_aa
NA	TRBV7-9	TRBJ1-1	once	TGTGCCAGCAGCTTCCCCTCCCGGAACACTGAAGCTTTCTTT	CASSFPSRNTEAFF
TRBD1	TRBV30	TRBJ2-3	once	TGTGCCTGGAGAAGACAGGGGGCCGCAGATACGCAGTATTTT	CAWRRQGAADTQYF
TRBD1	TRBV12-5	TRBJ1-5	NA	TGTGCTAGTGGTTTGGTACTGGACAGGGTGCATTTT	CASGLVLDRVHF
NA	TRBV5-1	TRBJ1-2	NA	TGCGCCAGCAGCTTGGAGGGGCAGACCGCCGGAGGCTACACCTTC	CASSLEGQTAGGYTF
NA	TRBV7-6	TRBJ2-5	NA	TGTGCCAGCATCGGGAGGGGACAGCATGTAGAGACCCAGTACTTC	CASIGRGQHVETQYF
NA	TRBV10-1	TRBJ2-1	NA	TGCGCCAGCAGTGAGGGTCTAGGGGCCTACAATGAGCAGTTCTTC	CASSEGLGAYNEQFF
TRBD1	TRBV5-5	TRBJ2-2	NA	TGTGCCAGCAGCTCTTCCGGACAGGGGGCGCGCACCGGGGAGCTGTTTTTT	CASSSSGQGARTGELFF
TRBD1	TRBV5-1	TRBJ2-6	NA	TGCGCCAGCAGCCAACTGACAGGGGGCGCGGGGGCCAACGTCCTGACTTTC	CASSQLTGGAGANVLTF
TRBD1	TRBV27	TRBJ2-6	NA	TGTGCCAGCAGCCGGACAGGGGGCGACTCTGGGGCCAACGTCCTGACTTTC	CASSRTGGDSGANVLTF
NA	TRBV2	TRBJ1-1	NA	TGTGCCAGCAGAATTGTTCGACAGAACACTGAAGCTTTCTTT	CASRIVRQNTEAFF
TRBD1	TRBV4-3	TRBJ1-6	NA	TGCGCCAGCAGCCGAGGACAGGGCTCGGCCCTCCACTTT	CASSRGQGSALHF
NA	TRBV7-9	TRBJ1-5	NA	TGTGCCAGCAGCTCGGGGGTGAGTGATCAGCCCCAGCATTTT	CASSSGVSDQPQHF
NA	TRBV10-3	TRBJ1-3	NA	TGTGCCATCAGTGGGGCCGAGCCTCCGACCATATATTTT	CAISGAEPPTIYF
NA	TRBV4-3	TRBJ2-2	NA	TGCGCCAGCAGCCTAGAGACTAGCGGGGAGCTGTTTTTT	CASSLETSGELFF
TRBD1	TRBV11-2	TRBJ1-2	NA	TGTGCCAGCAGCTCCCAACAGGGGAGTTCTAACTATGGCTACACCTTC	CASSSQQGSSNYGYTF
TRBD1	TRBV2	TRBJ1-1	NA	TGTGCCAGCACCCCCCCCCTCAGGGACAGGGCCACTGAAGCTTTCTTT	CASTPPLRDRATEAFF
NA	TRBV5-6	TRBJ2-1	NA	TGTGCCAGCAGCTTCTTGGGAGTCCAGTTCTTC	CASSFLGVQFF
TRBD2	TRBV7-8	TRBJ2-7	NA	TGTGCCAGCAGCTCAGCTAGCGGGGAGAAATACTTC	CASSSASGEKYF
TRBD2	TRBV7-2	TRBJ2-1	few	TGTGCCAGCAGCTTAGCGGGGGGGGAGCAGTTCTTC	CASSLAGGEQFF
NA	TRBV20-1	TRBJ1-1	NA	TGCAGTGCTAGAGCGCGCGGACTAGCTTTCTTT	CSARARGLAFF
TRBD1	TRBV6-5	TRBJ2-5	NA	TGTGCCAGCAGTCGGGGACAGGGGAGGGAGCAGTACTTC	CASSRGQGREQYF
NA	TRBV2	TRBJ2-7	NA	TGTGCCAGCAGCCCCCTCTCCTACGAGCAGTACTTC	CASSPLSYEQYF
TRBD1	TRBV7-2	TRBJ1-4	once	TGTGCCAGCAGCTTGGTCACAGGGGGCTTTGAAAAACTGTTTTTT	CASSLVTGGFEKLFF
TRBD1	TRBV7-2	TRBJ2-7	NA	TGTGCCAGCAGCTCACCCGGACAGGGGGACGAGCAGTACTTC	CASSSPGQGDEQYF
NA	TRBV9	TRBJ1-1	NA	TGTGCCAGCAGCGACAGGATGAACACTGAAGCTTTCTTT	CASSDRMNTEAFF
TRBD1	TRBV6-5	TRBJ1-4	NA	TGTGCCAGCAGTCGGACAGGGCCTAATGAAAAACTGTTTTTT	CASSRTGPNEKLFF
TRBD2	TRBV7-9	TRBJ2-3	NA	TGTGCCAGCAGCTTAACGACCGGGGGGGCAGATACGCAGTATTTT	CASSLTTGGADTQYF
NA	TRBV6-1	TRBJ2-3	NA	TGTGCCAGCAGTGCCCTTTCCGGGAGAGGTAGGGATACGCAGTATTTT	CASSALSGRGRDTQYF
NA	TRBV5-1	TRBJ2-2	few	TGCGCCAGCAGCTTGATCAGTGCGAACACCGGGGAGCTGTTTTTT	CASSLISANTGELFF
NA	TRBV25-1	TRBJ1-4	NA	TGTGCCAGCAGTGCCCGACAGGCAACTAATGAAAAACTGTTTTTT	CASSARQATNEKLFF
TRBD1	TRBV12-5	TRBJ2-3	NA	TGTGCTAGTGCCTTGGACAGGTCGGCAGATACGCAGTATTTT	CASALDRSADTQYF
NA	TRBV19	TRBJ1-5	NA	TGTGCCAGTAGAGGAGGTCCAAAGCCCCAGCATTTT	CASRGGPKPQHF
TRBD2	TRBV5-6	TRBJ2-3	NA	TGTGCCAGCAGCTTGTCTAGCGGGGGGGCTCTTACAGATACGCAGTATTTT	CASSLSSGGALTDTQYF
TRBD1	TRBV19	TRBJ1-5	NA	TGTGCCAGTCACCAGGGGGCGAGCAATCAGCCCCAGCATTTT	CASHQGASNQPQHF
NA	TRBV6-5	TRBJ2-1	NA	TGTGCCAGCAGCAGGGGTGTAAGGAATGAGCAGTTCTTC	CASSRGVRNEQFF
NA	TRBV5-6	TRBJ2-5	NA	TGTGCCAGCAGCCCCGGACATATCGAGACCCAGTACTTC	CASSPGHIETQYF
TRBD2	TRBV9	TRBJ2-1	NA	TGTGCCAGCAGCCCACCCCGGGGGGATGAGCAGTTCTTC	CASSPPRGDEQFF
TRBD2	TRBV7-2	TRBJ2-2	NA	TGTGCCAGCAGTAGCGGGACACCGGGCACCGGGGAGCTGTTTTTT	CASSSGTPGTGELFF
NA	TRBV6-5	TRBJ1-1	once	TGTGCCAGCAGTCCTTCAAGGGCAGGGTTGACTGAAGCTTTCTTT	CASSPSRAGLTEAFF
TRBD2	TRBV4-3	TRBJ2-1	NA	TGCGCCAGCAGCCAAGATCTTAGGACTAGCGGGGGGGTAAGAAATGAGCAGTTCTTC	CASSQDLRTSGGVRNEQFF
TRBD2	TRBV18	TRBJ2-2	NA	TGTGCCAGCTCCCAAACTAGCGGGGGAACGAACACCGGGGAGCTGTTTTTT	CASSQTSGGTNTGELFF
NA	TRBV6-7	TRBJ1-1	NA	TGTGCCAGCAGTGGCTTTAGAGGGTCTGAAGCTTTCTTT	CASSGFRGSEAFF
NA	TRBV5-1	TRBJ2-1	NA	TGCGCCAGCAGCTGGGCCGGGGTGGGGGCTAATGAGCAGTTCTTC	CASSWAGVGANEQFF
TRBD1	TRBV2	TRBJ1-1	NA	TGTGCCAGCAGGGGGACAGGGGGATTGGCTGAAGCTTTCTTT	CASRGTGGLAEAFF
NA	TRBV6-5	TRBJ1-6	NA	TGTGCCAGCAGTTATGGCCACGGAGGCGGTTCACCCCTCCACTTT	CASSYGHGGGSPLHF
NA	TRBV6-4	TRBJ1-5	once	TGTGCCAGCCCTGTTCAGCCCCAGCATTTT	CASPVQPQHF